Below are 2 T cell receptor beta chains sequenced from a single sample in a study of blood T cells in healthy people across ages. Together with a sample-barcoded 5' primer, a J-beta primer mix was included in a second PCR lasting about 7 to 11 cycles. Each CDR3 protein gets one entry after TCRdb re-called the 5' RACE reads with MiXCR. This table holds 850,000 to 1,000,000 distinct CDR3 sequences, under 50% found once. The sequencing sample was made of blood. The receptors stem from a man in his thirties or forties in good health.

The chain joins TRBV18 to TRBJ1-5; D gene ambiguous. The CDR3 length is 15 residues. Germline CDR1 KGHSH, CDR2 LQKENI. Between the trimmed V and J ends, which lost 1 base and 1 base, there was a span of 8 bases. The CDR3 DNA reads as TGTGCCAGCTCACCACAGAGCTGGAGCAATCAGCCCCAGCATTTT. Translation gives CASSPQSWSNQPQHF.

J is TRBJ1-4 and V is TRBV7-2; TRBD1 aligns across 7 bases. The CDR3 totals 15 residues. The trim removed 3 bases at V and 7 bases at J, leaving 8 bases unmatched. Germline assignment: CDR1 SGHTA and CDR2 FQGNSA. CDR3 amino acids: CASSLPTGAGEKLFF. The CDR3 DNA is TGTGCCAGCAGCTTGCCAACAGGGGCTGGTGAAAAACTGTTTTTT.